The 19 T cell receptor beta chains below all came from one sample that was sequenced in a study of blood T cells in healthy people across ages (dated by TCRdb to about 2015). The receptor library was made with 5' RACE. These reads were obtained on an Illumina HiSeq 2500. A second PCR of about 6 to 11 cycles was performed with a sample-barcoded 5' primer and a J-beta primer mix. Using fastp trimming at Q25 and MiXCR clonotype assembly, TCRdb reanalyzed the public sequencing data and kept in-frame beta chains. Each entry merges the rows of one CDR3 protein and shows their most common DNA and genes. The sample includes over 1,300,000 distinct CDR3 sequences, with approximately 59% observed a single time. The ten top clones hold under 8.5% of the sample. The sequencing sample was made of blood. The receptors derive from a man aged 18 to 29 in good health.

This clonotype was observed a handful of times. This chain uses TRBV2 with TRBJ2-5; D might be TRBD2 (6 bases). Trimming stripped 11 bases from V and 1 base from J, with 17 bases between. This CDR3 is built from 14 residues. Germline V CDR1 and CDR2: SNHLY, FYNNEI. This CDR3 is CAGPFGGGQETQYF. In nucleotides, the CDR3 is TGTGCCGGACCCTTTGGGGGAGGCCAAGAGACCCAGTACTTC. The full variable domain, with the rest looked up from reference TRBV2 and TRBJ2-5, is EPEVTQTPSHQVTQMGQEVILRCVPISNHLYFYWYRQILGQKVEFLVSFYNNEISEKSEIFDDQFSVERPDGSNFTLKIRSTKLEDSAMYFCAGPFGGGQETQYFGPGTRLLVL.

J is TRBJ2-7 and V is TRBV29-1; D possibly corresponds to TRBD1 (6 bases). Germline V gives CDR1 SQVTM, CDR2 ANQGSEA. Trimming removed 6 bases at V and 3 bases at J, with 12 bases between. CDR3 length: 12 amino acids. The CDR3 here is CSVYRDNYEQYF. CDR3 nucleotides: TGCAGCGTATACAGGGACAACTACGAGCAGTACTTC.

This clonotype was found many times. This chain links TRBV7-9 with TRBJ1-2, with no clear D. Trimming took 9 bases from V and 3 from J, leaving 11 bases between them. Germline loops: CDR1 SEHNR, CDR2 FQNEAQ (reference sequence). The CDR3 has 12 residues. The CDR3 region is CASTPYDYGYTF. CDR3 coding DNA: TGTGCCAGTACACCGTACGACTATGGCTACACCTTC.

The chain has TRBV12-3 or TRBV12-4 and TRBJ2-7; unclear D gene. The CDR3 loop spans 14 amino acids. The germline V and J ends were trimmed by 2 bases and 7 bases, with 15 bases remaining between them. CDR3 residues: CASSLILGVGEQYF. CDR3 sequence (DNA): TGTGCCAGCAGTTTAATTCTAGGTGTGGGTGAGCAGTACTTC.

This clonotype was observed a handful of times. J is TRBJ1-2 and V is TRBV7-2, with D possibly TRBD1 on 6 matching bases. The length of the CDR3 is 14 residues. V was clipped by 2 bases and J by 5 bases, with 12 bases between them. Germline V lookup: CDR1 SGHTA, CDR2 FQGNSA. The CDR3 coding sequence is TGTGCCAGCAGCTTAACAGGGATCGGGTATGGCTACACCTTC. The encoded protein is CASSLTGIGYGYTF.

This clonotype has more than one count but fewer than ten. This chain joins TRBV10-3 and TRBJ2-3; 7 bases are shared with TRBD2. CDR1 ENHRY and CDR2 SYGVKD come from the germline V gene. J gave up 4 bases and V 5 bases, and 3 bases lay outside the gene matches. The CDR3 runs to 13 residues. In nucleotides, the CDR3 is TGTGCCATCAGTACCCTAGCGGCAGATACGCAGTATTTT. Translation: CAISTLAADTQYF.

V is TRBV20-1 and J is TRBJ2-7; possibly TRBD2 for D (6 bases). V was shortened by 8 bases and J by 0 bases, with 11 bases between the two germline ends. This CDR3 region has 12 residues. Per germline, CDR1 DFQATT and CDR2 SNEGSKA (reference sequence). The CDR3 protein is CSSTRDSYEQYF. In DNA, the CDR3 is TGCAGTTCGACTAGGGACTCCTACGAGCAGTACTTC.

J is TRBJ2-7 and V is TRBV20-1; 7 nucleotides align to TRBD1. The trim removed 6 bases at V and 2 bases at J, leaving 4 bases unmatched. This CDR3 has 12 amino acids. Germline values: CDR1 DFQATT, CDR2 SNEGSKA (reference sequence). CDR3 region: CSAGTATYEQYF. Here the CDR3 DNA reads TGCAGTGCCGGGACAGCCACCTACGAGCAGTACTTC.

Remarks on this clonotype: Relative to the germline gene, one junction end is altered; a read error may explain this. The chain recombines TRBV6-5 with TRBJ2-6; D is possibly TRBD1 (5 bases). The CDR3 is 15 amino acids. CDR1 and CDR2 (germline): MNHEY, SVGAGI. The CDR3, as DNA: TGTGCCAGCAGTTACGGGAACTCTGGGGCCAACGTCCTAACTTTC. It specifies CASSYGNSGANVLTF.

The gene calls are TRBV6-5 and TRBJ2-5; TRBD1 is a possible D gene (6 bases). The V and J ends lost 0 bases and 2 bases respectively, with 10 bases between them. There are 15 residues in the CDR3. Germline V gene sequence: CDR1 MNHEY, CDR2 SVGAGI. The CDR3 loop reads CASSYSYGTQETQYF. The CDR3 DNA follows: TGTGCCAGCAGTTACTCGTACGGGACACAAGAGACCCAGTACTTC.

The chain carries TRBV6-5 and TRBJ2-5; D is unresolved. Germline V gene data show CDR1 as MNHEY and CDR2 as SVGAGI. The V end was cut by 8 bases, the J end by 4 bases, with 14 bases between. This CDR3 region has 13 residues. The CDR3 protein is CASGSLLGETQYF. The CDR3 nucleotides read TGTGCCAGCGGGTCACTGCTCGGAGAGACCCAGTACTTC.

The chain links TRBV7-2 to TRBJ2-1; TRBD2 matches at 8 bases. The CDR3 consists of 17 residues. The V segment lost 1 base and the J segment 7 bases; nucleotides outside the gene matches: 12. Germline CDR1 SGHTA, CDR2 FQGNSA. The CDR3 region is CASSLVVGGAFPNEQFF. CDR3 sequence (DNA): TGTGCCAGCAGCTTAGTGGTCGGGGGGGCCTTTCCGAATGAGCAGTTCTTC. The variable domain in full, completed from reference TRBV7-2 and TRBJ2-1, reads GAGVSQSPSNKVTEKGKDVELRCDPISGHTALYWYRQSLGQGLEFLIYFQGNSAPDKSGLPSDRFSAERTGGSVSTLTIQRTQQEDSAVYLCASSLVVGGAFPNEQFFGPGTRLTVL.

In this sample, this clonotype turned up many times. One junction end disagrees with the germline gene, perhaps due to a read error. This rearrangement joins TRBV11-2 to TRBJ2-7; tentatively, D is TRBD1 (6 bases). CDR3 length: 13 residues. Germline loops: CDR1 SGHAT, CDR2 FQNNGV. The CDR3 DNA follows: TGTGCCAGCAGTTTAGGCAGGGGCTACGAGCAGTACTTC. Residues: CASSLGRGYEQYF.

The CDR3 nucleotides read TGCGCCAGCAGCTTTGCGGGACAGGAATACTACGAGCAGTACTTC. It encodes CASSFAGQEYYEQYF. V is TRBV5-1 and J is TRBJ2-7, with 8 bases matching TRBD1. Per germline, CDR1 SGHRS and CDR2 YFSETQ. CDR3 length equals 15 residues. Trimming cost V 2 bases and J 3 bases; bases outside gene matches: 7.

Only a few counts were recorded for this clonotype. CDR3 DNA sequence: TGTGCCAGCAGCTTAGTTAAGGACCGTTTTGAGTCCTACGAGCAGTACTTC. Translating it yields CASSLVKDRFESYEQYF. The chain links TRBV11-1 to TRBJ2-7; D not resolved. Trimming took 1 base from V and 1 from J, leaving 17 bases between them. The CDR3 totals 17 residues. The germline V gene has CDR1 SGHAT and CDR2 FQDESV (reference sequence).

This chain connects TRBV28 to TRBJ2-1; 8 bases line up with TRBD1. The CDR3 runs 15 residues. V gave up 4 bases and J gave up 8 bases; unmatched junction bases: 10. In germline, CDR1 is MDHEN, CDR2 SYDVKM. In DNA form, the CDR3 reads TGTGCCAGCAGTTCGCGGACAGGGAGGTTGGATGAGCAGTTCTTC. Translation gives CASSSRTGRLDEQFF.

This clonotype was observed a few times. V is TRBV28 and J is TRBJ1-2; no reliable D call. Germline lookup yields CDR1 MDHEN and CDR2 SYDVKM. The V end was cut by 5 bases, the J end by 2 bases, with 15 bases between. The CDR3 contains 15 residues. Here the CDR3 DNA reads TGTGCCAGCAGTCCCCCATCGAGGAACAACTATGGCTACACCTTC. Translation: CASSPPSRNNYGYTF.

This clonotype was detected once. The chain combines TRBV11-2 with TRBJ2-1, with 9 bases aligning to TRBD2. Unmatched junction bases numbered 12, after V lost 5 bases and J lost 7 bases. The CDR3 contains 16 residues. Per the germline V gene, CDR1 is SGHAT and CDR2 is FQNNGV. The CDR3 reads CASSPSLAGLGNEQFF. CDR3 sequence (DNA): TGTGCCAGCAGCCCCTCGCTAGCGGGATTGGGGAATGAGCAGTTCTTC.

This clonotype has a handful of counts. The chain joins TRBV29-1 to TRBJ2-7; 9 bases align to TRBD1. The CDR3 loop spans 12 amino acids. The V segment lost 4 bases and the J segment 6 bases; nucleotides outside the gene matches: 4. Per the germline V gene, CDR1 is SQVTM and CDR2 is ANQGSEA. The CDR3 bases are TGCAGCGTTGGACAGGGGGGAGGCGAGCAGTACTTC. Its protein product is CSVGQGGGEQYF.